The 6 T cell receptor beta chains below were found in one sample sequenced in a study of blood T cells in healthy people across ages. Then a second PCR, running roughly 7 to 11 cycles, was carried out with a sample-barcoded 5' primer and a J-beta primer mix. TCRdb used MiXCR to reprocess the 5' RACE reads, holding one entry per CDR3 protein. The sample yields over a million distinct CDR3 sequences, approximately 25% seen once. Another study also made use of these data, one on T cells of mothers and their children.

The sequenced sample consisted of blood. Receptors originate from a girl aged 2-9 years in good health.

J is TRBJ2-5 and V is TRBV5-1; D ambiguous. Germline CDR1 and CDR2: SGHRS and YFSETQ. This CDR3 comprises 14 residues. The germline V and J ends were trimmed by 4 bases and 4 bases, with 14 bases remaining between them. CDR3 amino acids: CASSRGTESETQYF. The CDR3 DNA is TGCGCCAGCAGCCGCGGCACAGAATCAGAGACCCAGTACTTC.

The table lists this clonotype with many counts. V and J are TRBV10-1 and TRBJ1-6; D not certain. CDR3 length: 14 residues. V gave up 0 bases and J gave up 9 bases, with 9 bases separating them. Per the germline V gene, CDR1 is WNHNN and CDR2 is SYGVQD (reference sequence). As DNA, the CDR3 is TGCGCCAGCAGTGAGTCCATGGAAGGTTCACCCCTCCACTTT. Protein sequence: CASSESMEGSPLHF.

This clonotype was counted a few times. The chain has TRBV29-1 and TRBJ2-1; 13 bases line up with TRBD2. V lost 1 base and J lost 0; bases outside the gene matches: 6. There are 18 residues in the CDR3. Germline loops: CDR1 SQVTM, CDR2 ANQGSEA. This CDR3 reads CSVEGLAGGQSSYNEQFF. CDR3 DNA: TGCAGCGTTGAAGGACTAGCGGGAGGACAAAGCTCCTACAATGAGCAGTTCTTC.

This chain links TRBV28 with TRBJ1-5; D is ambiguous. Trimming pared 6 bases from V and 0 bases from J, leaving 12 bases between. CDR1 and CDR2 from the germline V gene are MDHEN and SYDVKM. This CDR3 has 15 residues. The CDR3 nucleotides are TGTGCCAGCAGACCCGGACGGCTTAGCAATCAGCCCCAGCATTTT. This codes for CASRPGRLSNQPQHF.

This clonotype was picked up a small number of times. The chain combines TRBV11-2 with TRBJ2-5; D remains unclear. Looked up from germline, CDR1 is SGHAT and CDR2 is FQNNGV. Trimming took off 0 bases at V and 2 bases at J, with 10 bases between the two ends. The CDR3 spans 15 residues. The CDR3 spells CASSLEWAGQETQYF. The DNA for the CDR3 is TGTGCCAGCAGCTTAGAGTGGGCCGGTCAAGAGACCCAGTACTTC.

The genes are TRBV12-3 or TRBV12-4 and TRBJ2-5; 14 positions match TRBD2. The CDR3 is made up of 16 amino acids. Trimming at V came to 6 bases and at J to 5 bases, leaving 8 bases not matched to a gene. CDR3 sequence reads: CASSFPTSGGDETQYF. The CDR3 DNA is TGTGCCAGCAGCTTTCCGACTAGCGGGGGGGACGAGACCCAGTACTTC.